A selection of T cell receptor beta chains follows, all from one sample in a study of OX40 agonist ivuxolimab in advanced cancers. This table comes from immunoSEQ multiplex PCR, and its TCRdb copy is limited to in-frame clones, with some not included. The data contain more than 60,000 clones, 80% to 90% of them singletons. The sequencing used CD4+ or CD8+ T cells sorted from blood, collected in a trial of the OX40 agonist ivuxolimab. Source of these receptors: an adult with an advanced solid tumor such as melanoma, head and neck, liver or kidney cancer. The CDR3 runs from the conserved cysteine through the conserved F or W. Each record gives: clone size, J gene, D gene, V gene, CDR3 protein, CDR3 DNA. A D gene is named only where the DNA matches it firmly. Size is omitted from some rows. Given values are once, few, many or a class for expanded clones.

NA	TRBJ1-4	NA	TRBV7-6	CASSLAGRPVNEKLFF	TGTGCCAGCAGCTTAGCGGGCCGACCCGTTAATGAAAAACTGTTTTTT
NA	TRBJ1-2	NA	TRBV7-3	CASSLLGKSDYGYTF	TGTGCCAGCAGCTTATTGGGGAAGAGCGACTATGGCTACACCTTC
NA	TRBJ2-3	NA	TRBV6-5	CASSTGGTDTQYF	TGTGCCAGCAGCACAGGTGGGACAGATACGCAGTATTTT
once	TRBJ2-1	NA	TRBV5-6	CASSLRGNLLNEQFF	TGTGCCAGCAGCTTAAGGGGCAACCTACTCAATGAGCAGTTCTTC
NA	TRBJ1-4	TRBD1	TRBV18	CASSVGTGGINEKLFF	TGTGCCAGCTCAGTCGGGACAGGGGGCATTAACGAAAAACTGTTTTTT
NA	TRBJ2-5	TRBD2	TRBV13	CASSPGLAQESQYF	TGTGCCAGCAGCCCGGGACTAGCTCAAGAGTCCCAGTACTTC
NA	TRBJ2-1	NA	TRBV28	CASSFGGAGGPSNEQFF	TGTGCCAGCAGTTTTGGGGGAGCTGGGGGACCCTCCAATGAGCAGTTCTTC
NA	TRBJ2-6	NA	TRBV27	CASSFESPASGANVLTF	TGTGCCAGCAGTTTTGAGTCCCCAGCGTCAGGGGCCAACGTCCTGACTTTC
NA	TRBJ2-1	NA	TRBV5-1	CASKRDSYNEQFF	TGCGCCAGCAAGAGGGACTCTTACAATGAGCAGTTCTTC
NA	TRBJ2-7	NA	TRBV10-2	CASSFDDYEQYF	TGCGCCAGCAGCTTTGACGACTACGAGCAGTACTTC
NA	TRBJ2-5	TRBD2	TRBV7-3	CASSLKSTGVAGGTETQYF	TGTGCCAGCAGCTTAAAGTCGACGGGAGTAGCGGGGGGGACAGAGACCCAGTACTTC
NA	TRBJ2-7	TRBD2	TRBV27	CASSPSSGRSHEQYF	TGTGCCAGCAGTCCCTCTAGCGGGAGGAGCCACGAGCAGTACTTC
NA	TRBJ2-1	TRBD2	TRBV12-5	CASGSYIAGGMEQFF	TGTGCTAGTGGTTCCTACATAGCGGGGGGAATGGAGCAGTTCTTC